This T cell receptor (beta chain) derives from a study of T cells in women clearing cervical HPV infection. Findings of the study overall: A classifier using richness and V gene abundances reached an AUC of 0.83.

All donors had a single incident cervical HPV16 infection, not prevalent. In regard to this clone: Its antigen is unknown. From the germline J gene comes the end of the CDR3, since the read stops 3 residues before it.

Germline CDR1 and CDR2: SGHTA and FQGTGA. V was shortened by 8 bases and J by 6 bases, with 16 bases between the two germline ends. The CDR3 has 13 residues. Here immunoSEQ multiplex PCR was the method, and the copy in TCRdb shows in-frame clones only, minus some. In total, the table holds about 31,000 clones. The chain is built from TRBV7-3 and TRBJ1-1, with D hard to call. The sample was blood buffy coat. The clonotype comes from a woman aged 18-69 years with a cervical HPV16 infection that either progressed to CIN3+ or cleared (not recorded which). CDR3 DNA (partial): TGTGCCAGCCAAAGTACCCCCGGGGCTGAA. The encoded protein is CASQSTPGAE. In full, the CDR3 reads CASQSTPGAEAFF.